This TCR beta chain came from a study of T-cell reconstitution after alpha-beta-depleted transplantation in children. This CDR3 has 16 amino acids. Germline V gene data show CDR1 as SGHAT and CDR2 as FQNNGV. V gave up 1 base and J gave up 1 base, with 12 bases separating them. Preparation of the TCRbeta library was carried out with unique molecular identifiers. A single record per CDR3 protein comes from TCRdb applying MiXCR to the PCR reads. The sample consists of some 400,000 distinct CDR3 sequences, 20% of them appearing once. The chain couples TRBV11-2 to TRBJ2-3; D may be TRBD2 (7 bases). The sample in question was PBMCs from the stem cell graft donor, obtained from the stem cell graft. The sequence was collected from a human donor who donated a stem cell graft to a child with acute myeloid leukemia. Here the CDR3 reads CASSLGGGRGTDTQYF. CDR3 nucleotide sequence: TGTGCCAGCAGCTTAGGGGGGGGGCGAGGCACAGATACGCAGTATTTT. The full variable domain, rest sourced from reference TRBV11-2 and TRBJ2-3, is EAGVAQSPRYKIIEKRQSVAFWCNPISGHATLYWYQQILGQGPKLLIQFQNNGVVDDSQLPKDRFSAERLKGVDSTLKIQPAKLEDSAVYLCASSLGGGRGTDTQYFGPGTRLTVL.